What follows describes a single T cell receptor (beta chain). The antigen remains undetermined. The repertoire was sequenced with immunoSEQ multiplex PCR; TCRdb's copy has only in-frame clones and lacks some. The sample holds tens of thousands of clones, roughly 80% seen once. The data were obtained in a study of a mutant IDH1 vaccine in newly diagnosed glioma. Study as a whole: Pretreatment consisted of radiotherapy, temozolomide, or both, with most receiving both. The study held visit V12 at week 35 and visit V13 at week 47. Study outcomes and limitations: Pseudoprogression apparently tracked independently of changes in top peripheral T cell clonotypes. A vaccine-induced immune response developed in around 92% of the patients.

Time point indicated: week 47, end of study. A single vaccine dose contained 300 ug of mutant IDH1 20-mer peptide, and topical imiquimod was used with it. V lost 7 bases, J lost 8 bases, and 20 bases lay in between. From germline, CDR1 is MDHEN and CDR2 SYDVKM. This CDR3 is 14 amino acids long. The starting material was PBMCs, obtained from a glioma patient whose treatment included an IDH1 peptide vaccine. The V gene is TRBV28, the J gene TRBJ1-2; D perhaps matches TRBD1 (6 bases). The receptor's source is a woman in her thirties with glioma. Some clones in this sample may be carry-over from other donors' samples. DNA for the CDR3: TGTGCCAGCACCATTTCGGCCTGGGGGCGCGGCTACACCTTC. The encoded protein is CASTISAWGRGYTF.